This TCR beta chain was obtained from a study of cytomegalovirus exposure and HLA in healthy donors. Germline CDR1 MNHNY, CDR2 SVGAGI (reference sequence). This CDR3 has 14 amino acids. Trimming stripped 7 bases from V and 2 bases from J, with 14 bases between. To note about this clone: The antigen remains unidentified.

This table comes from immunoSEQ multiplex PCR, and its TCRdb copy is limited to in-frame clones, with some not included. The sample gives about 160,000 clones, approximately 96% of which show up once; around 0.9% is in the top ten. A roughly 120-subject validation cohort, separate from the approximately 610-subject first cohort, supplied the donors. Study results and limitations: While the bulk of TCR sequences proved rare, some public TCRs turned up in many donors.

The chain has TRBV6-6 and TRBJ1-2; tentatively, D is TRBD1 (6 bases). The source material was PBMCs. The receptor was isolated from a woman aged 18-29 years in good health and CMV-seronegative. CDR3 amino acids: CASTPRGGNYGYTF. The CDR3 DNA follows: TGTGCCAGCACTCCCCGAGGGGGAAACTATGGCTACACCTTC.